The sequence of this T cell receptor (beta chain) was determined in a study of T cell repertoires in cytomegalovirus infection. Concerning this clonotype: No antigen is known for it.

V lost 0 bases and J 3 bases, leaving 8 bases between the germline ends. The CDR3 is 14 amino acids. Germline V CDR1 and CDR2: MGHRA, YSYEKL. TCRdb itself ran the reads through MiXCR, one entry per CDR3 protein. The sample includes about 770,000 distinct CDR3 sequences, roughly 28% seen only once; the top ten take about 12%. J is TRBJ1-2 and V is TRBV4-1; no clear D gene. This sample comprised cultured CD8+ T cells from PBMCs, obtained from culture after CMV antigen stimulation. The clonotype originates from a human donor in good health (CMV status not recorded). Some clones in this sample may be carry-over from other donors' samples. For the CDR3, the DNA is TGCGCCAGCAGCCAAGAAGGCAGCTACTATGGCTACACCTTC. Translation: CASSQEGSYYGYTF.